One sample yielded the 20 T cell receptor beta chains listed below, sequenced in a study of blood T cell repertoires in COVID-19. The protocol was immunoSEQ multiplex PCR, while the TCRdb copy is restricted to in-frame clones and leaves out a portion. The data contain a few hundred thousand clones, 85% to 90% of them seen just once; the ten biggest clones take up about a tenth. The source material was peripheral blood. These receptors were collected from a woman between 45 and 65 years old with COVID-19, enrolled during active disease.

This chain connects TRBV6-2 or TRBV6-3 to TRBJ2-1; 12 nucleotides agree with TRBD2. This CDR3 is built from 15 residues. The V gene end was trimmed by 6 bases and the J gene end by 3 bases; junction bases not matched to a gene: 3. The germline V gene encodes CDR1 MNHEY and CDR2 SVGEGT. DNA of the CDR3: TGTGCCAGCAGGCCTAGCGGGGGGGGCTACAATGAGCAGTTCTTC. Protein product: CASRPSGGGYNEQFF.

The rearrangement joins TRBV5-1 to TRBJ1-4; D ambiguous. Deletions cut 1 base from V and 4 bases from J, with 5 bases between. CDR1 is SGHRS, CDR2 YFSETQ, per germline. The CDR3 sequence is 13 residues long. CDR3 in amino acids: CASSLTGNEKLFF. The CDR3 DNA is TGCGCCAGCAGCTTGACGGGTAATGAAAAACTGTTTTTT.

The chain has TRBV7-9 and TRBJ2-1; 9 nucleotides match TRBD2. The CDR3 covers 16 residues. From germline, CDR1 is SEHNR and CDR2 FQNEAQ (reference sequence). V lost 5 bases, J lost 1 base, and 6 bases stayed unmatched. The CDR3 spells CASSPSGGPSYNEQFF. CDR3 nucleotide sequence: TGTGCCAGCAGCCCCAGCGGGGGGCCATCCTACAATGAGCAGTTCTTC.

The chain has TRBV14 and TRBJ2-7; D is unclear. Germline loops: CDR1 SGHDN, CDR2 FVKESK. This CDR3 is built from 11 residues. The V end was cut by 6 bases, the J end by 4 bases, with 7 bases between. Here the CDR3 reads CASSKNYEQYF. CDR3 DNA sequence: TGTGCCAGCAGTAAAAATTACGAGCAGTACTTC.

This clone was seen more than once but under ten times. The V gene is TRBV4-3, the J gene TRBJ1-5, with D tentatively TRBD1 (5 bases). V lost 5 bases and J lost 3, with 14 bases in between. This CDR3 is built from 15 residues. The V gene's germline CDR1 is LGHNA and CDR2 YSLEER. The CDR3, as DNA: TGCGCCAGCAGCTGGGACGCGGGAAACAATCAGCCCCAGCATTTT. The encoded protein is CASSWDAGNNQPQHF.

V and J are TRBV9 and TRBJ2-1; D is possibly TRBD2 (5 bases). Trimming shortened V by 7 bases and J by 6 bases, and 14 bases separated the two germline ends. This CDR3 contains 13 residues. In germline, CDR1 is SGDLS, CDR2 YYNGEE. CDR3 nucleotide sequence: TGTGCCAGCGGGCTAGCCCCAGGCAATGAGCAGTTCTTC. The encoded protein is CASGLAPGNEQFF. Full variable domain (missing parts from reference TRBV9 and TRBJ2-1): DSGVTQTPKHLITATGQRVTLRCSPRSGDLSVYWYQQSLDQGLQFLIQYYNGEERAKGNILERFSAQQFPDLHSELNLSSLELGDSALYFCASGLAPGNEQFFGPGTRLTVL.

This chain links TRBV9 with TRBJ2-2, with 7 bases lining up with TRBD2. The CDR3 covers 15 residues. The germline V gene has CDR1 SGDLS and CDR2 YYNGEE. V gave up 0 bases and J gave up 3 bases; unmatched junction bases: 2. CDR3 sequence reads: CASSVVAGDTGELFF. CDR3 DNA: TGTGCCAGCAGCGTAGTGGCGGGGGACACCGGGGAGCTGTTTTTT.

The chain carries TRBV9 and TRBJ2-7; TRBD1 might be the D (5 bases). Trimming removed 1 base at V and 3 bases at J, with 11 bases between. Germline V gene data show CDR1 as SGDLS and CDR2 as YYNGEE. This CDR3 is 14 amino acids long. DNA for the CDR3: TGTGCCAGCAGCGTATACCTAACAGGCTACGAGCAGTACTTC. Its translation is CASSVYLTGYEQYF. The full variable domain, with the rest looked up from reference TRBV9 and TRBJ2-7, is DSGVTQTPKHLITATGQRVTLRCSPRSGDLSVYWYQQSLDQGLQFLIQYYNGEERAKGNILERFSAQQFPDLHSELNLSSLELGDSALYFCASSVYLTGYEQYFGPGTRLTVT.

The DNA for the CDR3 is TGTGCTAGTGGTTTGGCCGGACAGGGGGCCTCCTACAATGAGCAGTTCTTC. This codes for CASGLAGQGASYNEQFF. The rearrangement uses TRBV12-5 and TRBJ2-1; 11 nucleotides align to TRBD1. Trimming took 1 base from V and 0 from J; bases not matched to a gene: 2. The CDR3 runs to 17 residues. Per germline, CDR1 LGHNT and CDR2 FRNRAP.

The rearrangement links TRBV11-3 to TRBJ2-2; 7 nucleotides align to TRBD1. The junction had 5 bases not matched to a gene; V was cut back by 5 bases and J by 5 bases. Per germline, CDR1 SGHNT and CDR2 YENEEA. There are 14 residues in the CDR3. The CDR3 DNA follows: TGTGCCAGCAGCGTTGACAGGGTTACCGGGGAGCTGTTTTTT. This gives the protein CASSVDRVTGELFF.

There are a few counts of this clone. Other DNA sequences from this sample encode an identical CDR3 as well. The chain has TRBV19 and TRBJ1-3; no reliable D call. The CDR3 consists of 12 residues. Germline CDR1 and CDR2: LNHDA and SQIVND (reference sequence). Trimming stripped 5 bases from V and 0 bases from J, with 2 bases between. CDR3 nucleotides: TGTGCCAGTAGTCTCTCTGGAAACACCATATATTTT. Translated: CASSLSGNTIYF. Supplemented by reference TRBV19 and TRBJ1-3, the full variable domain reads DGGITQSPKYLFRKEGQNVTLSCEQNLNHDAMYWYRQDPGQGLRLIYYSQIVNDFQKGDIAEGYSVSREKKESFPLTVTSAQKNPTAFYLCASSLSGNTIYFGEGSWLTVV.

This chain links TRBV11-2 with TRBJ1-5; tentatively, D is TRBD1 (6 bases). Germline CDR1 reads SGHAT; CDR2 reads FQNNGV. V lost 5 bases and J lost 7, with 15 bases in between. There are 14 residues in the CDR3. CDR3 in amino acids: CASSLGQRGQPQHF. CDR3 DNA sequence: TGTGCCAGCAGCCTTGGACAGCGGGGGCAGCCCCAGCATTTT.

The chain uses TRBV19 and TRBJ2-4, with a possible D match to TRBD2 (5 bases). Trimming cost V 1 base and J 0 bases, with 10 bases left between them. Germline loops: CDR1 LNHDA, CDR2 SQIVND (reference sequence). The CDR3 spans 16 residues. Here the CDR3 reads CASSIGSRGAKNIQYF. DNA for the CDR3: TGTGCCAGTAGTATAGGTAGCCGGGGAGCCAAAAACATTCAGTACTTC. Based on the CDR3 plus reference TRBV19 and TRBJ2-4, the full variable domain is DGGITQSPKYLFRKEGQNVTLSCEQNLNHDAMYWYRQDPGQGLRLIYYSQIVNDFQKGDIAEGYSVSREKKESFPLTVTSAQKNPTAFYLCASSIGSRGAKNIQYFGAGTRLSVL.

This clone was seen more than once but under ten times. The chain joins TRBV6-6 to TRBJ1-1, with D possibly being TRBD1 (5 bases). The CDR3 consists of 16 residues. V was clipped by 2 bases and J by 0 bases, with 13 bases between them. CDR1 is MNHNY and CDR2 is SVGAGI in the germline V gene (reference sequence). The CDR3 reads CASSYGISGMNTEAFF. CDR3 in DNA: TGTGCCAGCAGTTACGGAATATCAGGGATGAACACTGAAGCTTTCTTT.

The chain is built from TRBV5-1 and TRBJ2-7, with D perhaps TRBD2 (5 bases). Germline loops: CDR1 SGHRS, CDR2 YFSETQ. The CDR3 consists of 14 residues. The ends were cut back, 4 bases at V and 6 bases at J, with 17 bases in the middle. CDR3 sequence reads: CASSPPGDFREQYF. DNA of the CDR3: TGCGCCAGCAGCCCCCCCGGGGATTTTCGCGAGCAGTACTTC.

Written as DNA, the CDR3 is TGTGCCAGCAGTTTAGAGGGATCTGGGGCCAACGTCCTGACTTTC. Translation: CASSLEGSGANVLTF. This chain links TRBV27 with TRBJ2-6, with a possible D match to TRBD2 (5 bases). Germline CDR1 and CDR2: MNHEY and SMNVEV (reference sequence). Trimming took off 2 bases at V and 1 base at J, with 6 bases between the two ends. The CDR3 consists of 15 residues.

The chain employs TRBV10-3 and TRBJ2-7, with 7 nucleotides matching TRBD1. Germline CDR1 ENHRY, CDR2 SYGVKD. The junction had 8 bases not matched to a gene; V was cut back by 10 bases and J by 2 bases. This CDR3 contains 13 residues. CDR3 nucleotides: TGTGCCAGCCGGGACAGCTGGACCTACGAGCAGTACGTC. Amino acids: CASRDSWTYEQYV.

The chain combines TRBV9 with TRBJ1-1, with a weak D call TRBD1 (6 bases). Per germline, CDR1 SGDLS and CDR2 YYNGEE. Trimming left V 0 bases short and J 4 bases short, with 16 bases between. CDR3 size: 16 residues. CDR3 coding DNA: TGTGCCAGCAGCGTAGATAGTAACAGGGAGGGCACTGAAGCTTTCTTT. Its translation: CASSVDSNREGTEAFF.

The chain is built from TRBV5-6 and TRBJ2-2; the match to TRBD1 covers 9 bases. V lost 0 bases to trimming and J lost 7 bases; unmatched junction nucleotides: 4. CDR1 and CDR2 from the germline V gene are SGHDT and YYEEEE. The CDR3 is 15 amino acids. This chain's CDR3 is CASSLDRGRHGELFF. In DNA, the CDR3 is TGTGCCAGCAGCTTGGACAGGGGGCGTCACGGGGAGCTGTTTTTT.

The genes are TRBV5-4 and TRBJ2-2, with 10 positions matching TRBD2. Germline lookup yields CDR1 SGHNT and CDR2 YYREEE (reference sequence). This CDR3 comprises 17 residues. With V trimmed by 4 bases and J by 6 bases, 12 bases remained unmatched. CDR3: CASSQRITSGEAGELFF. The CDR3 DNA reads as TGTGCCAGCAGCCAACGAATAACTAGCGGGGAGGCCGGGGAGCTGTTTTTT.